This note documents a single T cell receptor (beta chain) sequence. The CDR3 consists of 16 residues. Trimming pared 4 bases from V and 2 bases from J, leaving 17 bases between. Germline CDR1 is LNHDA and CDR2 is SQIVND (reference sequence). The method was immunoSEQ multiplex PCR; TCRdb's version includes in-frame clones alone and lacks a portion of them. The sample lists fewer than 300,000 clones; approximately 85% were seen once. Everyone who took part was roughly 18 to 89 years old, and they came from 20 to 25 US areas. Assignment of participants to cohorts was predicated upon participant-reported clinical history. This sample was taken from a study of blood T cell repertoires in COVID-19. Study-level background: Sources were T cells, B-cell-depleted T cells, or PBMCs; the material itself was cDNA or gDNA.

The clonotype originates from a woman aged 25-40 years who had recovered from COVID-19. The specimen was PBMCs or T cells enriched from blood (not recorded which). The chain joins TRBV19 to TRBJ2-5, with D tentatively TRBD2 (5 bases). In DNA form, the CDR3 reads TGTGCCAGTAGTAGAATGGGCGGAGGAATTCAAGAGACCCAGTACTTC. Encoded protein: CASSRMGGGIQETQYF.